These 4 T cell receptor beta chains were all obtained from the same sample, sequenced in a study of blood T cell repertoires in COVID-19. This table comes from immunoSEQ multiplex PCR, and its TCRdb copy is limited to in-frame clones, with some not included. The data contain approximately 70,000 clones, around 84% of them singletons. The sample comprised peripheral blood. The receptors stem from a woman in her seventies with acute or convalescent COVID-19.

The chain recombines TRBV2 with TRBJ2-4; no clear D gene. Germline V gives CDR1 SNHLY, CDR2 FYNNEI. V lost 5 bases to trimming and J lost 3 bases, with 8 bases between them. The CDR3 extends over 13 amino acids. This CDR3 is CASSSNNKNIQYF. As DNA, the CDR3 is TGTGCCAGCAGTTCAAACAACAAAAACATTCAGTACTTC.

This chain joins TRBV9 and TRBJ2-1; no clear D. The germline V gene encodes CDR1 SGDLS and CDR2 YYNGEE. This CDR3 comprises 15 residues. The V gene lost 3 bases and the J gene lost 0 bases, with 10 bases spanning the gap. CDR3 protein: CASSGRPSSYNEQFF. CDR3 coding DNA: TGTGCCAGCAGCGGGCGCCCTAGCTCCTACAATGAGCAGTTCTTC.

The gene calls are TRBV6-5 and TRBJ2-7, with a possible D match to TRBD2 (6 bases). Per the germline V gene, CDR1 is MNHEY and CDR2 is SVGAGI. V lost 11 bases and J 2 bases, leaving 10 bases between the germline ends. The CDR3 sequence is 11 residues long. CDR3 in amino acids: CAAGTPYEQYF. DNA of the CDR3: TGTGCCGCCGGGACTCCCTACGAGCAGTACTTC.

V and J are TRBV28 and TRBJ2-1; D ambiguous. With 3 bases removed from V and 7 bases from J, the gap between germline ends came to 7 bases. CDR3 length: 12 amino acids. Per germline, CDR1 MDHEN and CDR2 SYDVKM. CDR3 DNA sequence: TGTGCCAGCAGTTTGGCCCAGAATGAGCAGTTCTTC. Amino acid sequence: CASSLAQNEQFF. The variable domain in full, with the rest retrieved from reference TRBV28 and TRBJ2-1, is DVKVTQSSRYLVKRTGEKVFLECVQDMDHENMFWYRQDPGLGLRLIYFSYDVKMKEKGDIPEGYSVSREKKERFSLILESASTNQTSMYLCASSLAQNEQFFGPGTRLTVL.